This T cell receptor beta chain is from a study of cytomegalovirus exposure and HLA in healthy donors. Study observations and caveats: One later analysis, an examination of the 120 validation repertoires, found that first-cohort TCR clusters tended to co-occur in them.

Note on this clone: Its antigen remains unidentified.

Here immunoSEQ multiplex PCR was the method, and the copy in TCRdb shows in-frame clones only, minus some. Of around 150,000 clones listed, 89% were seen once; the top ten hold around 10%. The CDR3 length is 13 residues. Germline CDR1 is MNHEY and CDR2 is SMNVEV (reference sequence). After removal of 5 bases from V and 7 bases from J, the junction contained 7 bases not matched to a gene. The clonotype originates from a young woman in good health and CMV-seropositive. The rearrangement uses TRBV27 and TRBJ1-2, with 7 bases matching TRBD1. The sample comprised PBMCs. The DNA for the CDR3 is TGTGCCAGCAGTCGACAGGGAAGTGGTGGCTACACCTTC. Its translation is CASSRQGSGGYTF.